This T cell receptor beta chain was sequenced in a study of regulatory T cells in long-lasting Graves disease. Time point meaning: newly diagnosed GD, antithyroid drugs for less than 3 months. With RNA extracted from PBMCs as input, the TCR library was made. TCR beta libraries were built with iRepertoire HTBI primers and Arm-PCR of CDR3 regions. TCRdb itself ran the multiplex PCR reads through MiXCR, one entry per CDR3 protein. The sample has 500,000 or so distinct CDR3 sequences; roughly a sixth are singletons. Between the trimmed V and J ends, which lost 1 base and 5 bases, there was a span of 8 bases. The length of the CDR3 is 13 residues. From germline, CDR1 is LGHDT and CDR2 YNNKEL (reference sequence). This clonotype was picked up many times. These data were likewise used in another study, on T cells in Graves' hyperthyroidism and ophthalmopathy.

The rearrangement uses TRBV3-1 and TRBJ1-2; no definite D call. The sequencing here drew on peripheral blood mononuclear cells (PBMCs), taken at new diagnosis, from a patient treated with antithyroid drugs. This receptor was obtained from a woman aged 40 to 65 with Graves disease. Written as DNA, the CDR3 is TGTGCCAGCAGCCAAGTGACAACTTATGGCTACACCTTC. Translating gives CASSQVTTYGYTF.